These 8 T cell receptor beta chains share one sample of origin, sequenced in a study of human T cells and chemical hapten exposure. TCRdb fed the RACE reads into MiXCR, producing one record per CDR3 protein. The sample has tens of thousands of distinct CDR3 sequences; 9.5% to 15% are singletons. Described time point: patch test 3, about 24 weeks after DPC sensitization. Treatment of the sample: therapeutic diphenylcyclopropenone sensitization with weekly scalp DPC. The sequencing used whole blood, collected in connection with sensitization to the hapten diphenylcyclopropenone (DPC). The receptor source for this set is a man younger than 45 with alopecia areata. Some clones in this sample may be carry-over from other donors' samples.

The DNA of the CDR3 is TGTGCCAGCAGCATTGCGGGACTCCCGGAATACTTC. Translation gives CASSIAGLPEYF. J is TRBJ2-7 and V is TRBV7-8, with D perhaps TRBD2 (6 bases). The CDR3 is made up of 12 amino acids. Germline values: CDR1 SGHVS, CDR2 FQNEAQ. With 5 bases removed from V and 13 bases from J, the gap between germline ends came to 18 bases.

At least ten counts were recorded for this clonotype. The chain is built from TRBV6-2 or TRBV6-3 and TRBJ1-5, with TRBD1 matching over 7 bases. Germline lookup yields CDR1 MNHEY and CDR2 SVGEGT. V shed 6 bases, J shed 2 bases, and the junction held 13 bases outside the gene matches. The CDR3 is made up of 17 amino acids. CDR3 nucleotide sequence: TGTGCCAGCAGCCCACACCCGTACAGGGGAGGCAATCAGCCCCAGCATTTT. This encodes CASSPHPYRGGNQPQHF.

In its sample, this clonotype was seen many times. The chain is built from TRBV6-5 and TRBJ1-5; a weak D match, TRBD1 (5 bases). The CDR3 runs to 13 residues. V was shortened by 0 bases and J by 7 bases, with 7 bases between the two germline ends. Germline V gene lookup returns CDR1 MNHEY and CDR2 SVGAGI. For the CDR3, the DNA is TGTGCCAGCAGTTACTCGAGGGGACAGCCCCAGCATTTT. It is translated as CASSYSRGQPQHF.

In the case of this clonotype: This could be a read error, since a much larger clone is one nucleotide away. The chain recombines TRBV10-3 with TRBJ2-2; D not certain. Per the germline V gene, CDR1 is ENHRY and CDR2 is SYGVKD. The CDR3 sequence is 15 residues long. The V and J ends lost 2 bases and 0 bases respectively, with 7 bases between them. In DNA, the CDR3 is TGTGCCATCAGTGAGGCAATTTCGAACACCGGGGAGCTGTTTTTT. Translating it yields CAISEAISNTGELFF.

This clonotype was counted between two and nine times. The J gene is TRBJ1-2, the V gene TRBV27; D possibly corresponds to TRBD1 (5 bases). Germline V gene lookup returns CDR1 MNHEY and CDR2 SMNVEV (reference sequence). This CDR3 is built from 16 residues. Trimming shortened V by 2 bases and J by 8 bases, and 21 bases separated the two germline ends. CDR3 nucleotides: TGTGCCAGCAGTTTAGGGGCAGGGTTGAGAACAGAAGGCTACACCTTC. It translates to CASSLGAGLRTEGYTF.

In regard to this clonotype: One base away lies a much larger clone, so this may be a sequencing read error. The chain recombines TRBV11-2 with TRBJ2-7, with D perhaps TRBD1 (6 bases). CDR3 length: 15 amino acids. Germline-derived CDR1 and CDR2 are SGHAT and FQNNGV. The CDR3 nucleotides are TGTGTCAGCAGCTTGGTCAGGGGCAGCTCCTACGAGCAGTACTTC. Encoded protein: CVSSLVRGSSYEQYF.

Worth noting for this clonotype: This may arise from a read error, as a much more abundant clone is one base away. CDR3 coding DNA: TGTGCCATCAGTGAGTTCGGGGAGAGGACTGAAGCTATCTTT. It codes for CAISEFGERTEAIF. The rearrangement links TRBV10-3 to TRBJ1-1; D is uncertain. CDR3 length: 14 residues. Germline V CDR1 and CDR2: ENHRY, SYGVKD.

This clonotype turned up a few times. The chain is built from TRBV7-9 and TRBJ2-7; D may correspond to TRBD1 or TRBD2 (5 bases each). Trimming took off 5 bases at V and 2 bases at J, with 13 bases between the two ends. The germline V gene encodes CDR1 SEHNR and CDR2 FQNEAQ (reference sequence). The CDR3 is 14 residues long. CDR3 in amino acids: CASSARDGAYEQYF. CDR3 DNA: TGTGCCAGCAGCGCAAGGGACGGCGCCTACGAGCAGTACTTC.